The clone carrying this T cell receptor beta chain occurred once. The sample belongs to a study of blood T cell repertoires in COVID-19. Looking at the study overall: PBMCs, B-cell-depleted T cells, or T cells were the source of the cDNA or gDNA that made up the material.

Germline V gene sequence: CDR1 SGHRS, CDR2 YFSETQ. The V and J ends lost 9 bases and 1 base, in that order; junction bases with no gene match: 5. The CDR3 extends over 16 amino acids. The table came from immunoSEQ multiplex PCR; TCRdb's copy has only in-frame clones and leaves some out. Of around 100,000 clones listed, approximately 89% are singletons. The chain combines TRBV5-1 with TRBJ2-2; 14 bases are shared with TRBD2. This TCR was sampled from a man between 50 and 59 years old with active COVID-19. Source material: peripheral blood. The CDR3: CATKGTSGGNTGELFF. The CDR3 DNA is TGCGCCACCAAAGGGACTAGCGGGGGGAACACCGGGGAGCTGTTTTTT.